These T cell receptor beta chains were read from a single sample in a study of neurological immune-mediated disorders. MiXCR, run by TCRdb on the 5' RACE reads, gives a single entry per CDR3 protein. The table has around 70,000 distinct CDR3 sequences, roughly 3% seen once; the top ten hold 5.2%. Input material: PBMCs. These TCRs come from a woman aged 45-59 years with multiple sclerosis. The CDR3 runs from the conserved cysteine through the conserved F or W. Each record gives: clone size, D gene, J gene, V gene, CDR3 DNA, CDR3 protein. A D gene is named only where the DNA matches it firmly. Sizes are listed as how often the clone was seen (once, few, many) or a class if it is expanded.

clone_size: many; d_call: NA; j_call: TRBJ2-7; v_call: TRBV20-1; cdr3_nt: TGCAGTGCTAGATTAGGTCGGGGACGACGGGACGAGCAGTACTTC; cdr3_aa: CSARLGRGRRDEQYF
clone_size: many; d_call: NA; j_call: TRBJ1-3; v_call: TRBV5-1; cdr3_nt: TGCGCCAGCAGCCGGAGTACGCTGGAGGGAAACACCATATATTTT; cdr3_aa: CASSRSTLEGNTIYF
clone_size: many; d_call: TRBD2; j_call: TRBJ2-4; v_call: TRBV27; cdr3_nt: TGTGCCAGCAGCCCCAACCGGGGGACTAGCGGACTAGCCAAAAACATTCAGTACTTC; cdr3_aa: CASSPNRGTSGLAKNIQYF
clone_size: many; d_call: NA; j_call: TRBJ1-2; v_call: TRBV7-2; cdr3_nt: TGTGCCAGCAGCTTCGTACAGGGTCTCACCTTC; cdr3_aa: CASSFVQGLTF
clone_size: many; d_call: NA; j_call: TRBJ1-1; v_call: TRBV20-1; cdr3_nt: TGCAGTGCTAGAGGCCAGAGCAACACTGAAGCTTTCTTT; cdr3_aa: CSARGQSNTEAFF
clone_size: many; d_call: NA; j_call: TRBJ2-1; v_call: TRBV5-1; cdr3_nt: TGCGCCAGCACAAACCCCTACAATGAGCAGTTCTTC; cdr3_aa: CASTNPYNEQFF
clone_size: few; d_call: NA; j_call: TRBJ2-2; v_call: TRBV5-1; cdr3_nt: TGCGCCAGCAGCTTGACCACTAACACCGGGGAGCTGTTTTTT; cdr3_aa: CASSLTTNTGELFF
clone_size: many; d_call: TRBD2; j_call: TRBJ2-1; v_call: TRBV6-5; cdr3_nt: TGTGCCAGCAGTTACGCTTCCCTAGCGGGGACCAATGAGCAGTTCTTC; cdr3_aa: CASSYASLAGTNEQFF
clone_size: many; d_call: NA; j_call: TRBJ2-2; v_call: TRBV12-3/TRBV12-4; cdr3_nt: TGTGCCAGCAGTTTACGCCCGACTGCGAACACCGGGGAGCTGTTTTTT; cdr3_aa: CASSLRPTANTGELFF
clone_size: many; d_call: NA; j_call: TRBJ1-1; v_call: TRBV5-1; cdr3_nt: TGCGCCAGCAGCTTAGGGGCAACTACAACCAACACTGAAGCTTTCTTT; cdr3_aa: CASSLGATTTNTEAFF
clone_size: many; d_call: TRBD2; j_call: TRBJ2-1; v_call: TRBV6-2/TRBV6-3; cdr3_nt: TGTGCCAGCAGTTTAGCGGGCTTCTCTTACAATGAGCAGTTCTTC; cdr3_aa: CASSLAGFSYNEQFF
clone_size: many; d_call: TRBD2; j_call: TRBJ2-7; v_call: TRBV5-1; cdr3_nt: TGCGCCAGCAGCTCCTCGGGGGGCGAGCAGTACTTC; cdr3_aa: CASSSSGGEQYF
clone_size: many; d_call: TRBD1; j_call: TRBJ2-3; v_call: TRBV20-1; cdr3_nt: TGCAGTGCTAGAGAACCGGGACAGGGTCGCGATACGCAGTATTTT; cdr3_aa: CSAREPGQGRDTQYF
clone_size: many; d_call: NA; j_call: TRBJ2-3; v_call: TRBV11-3; cdr3_nt: TGTGCCAGCAGCCGACCGGGGACGCAGTATTTT; cdr3_aa: CASSRPGTQYF
clone_size: many; d_call: TRBD1; j_call: TRBJ1-1; v_call: TRBV3-1; cdr3_nt: TGTGCCAGCACTCGACAGGGCATGGGGAGCACTGAAGCTTTCTTT; cdr3_aa: CASTRQGMGSTEAFF
clone_size: many; d_call: TRBD1; j_call: TRBJ2-7; v_call: TRBV20-1; cdr3_nt: TGCAGTGCTGTTCATGGGACAGTTAACGAGCAGTACTTC; cdr3_aa: CSAVHGTVNEQYF
clone_size: many; d_call: TRBD1; j_call: TRBJ1-1; v_call: TRBV5-1; cdr3_nt: TGCGCCAGCAGCTTGCAGGGGGCCACTGAAGCTTTCTTT; cdr3_aa: CASSLQGATEAFF
clone_size: many; d_call: TRBD2; j_call: TRBJ2-3; v_call: TRBV24-1; cdr3_nt: TGTGCCACCAGTGGGGGGACTAGCTCCGGTACGCAGTATTTT; cdr3_aa: CATSGGTSSGTQYF
clone_size: few; d_call: NA; j_call: TRBJ1-2; v_call: TRBV2; cdr3_nt: TGTGCCAGCAGTGAAGGTGGTGGGCCCTATGGCTACACCTTC; cdr3_aa: CASSEGGGPYGYTF
clone_size: many; d_call: NA; j_call: TRBJ1-3; v_call: TRBV4-3; cdr3_nt: TGCGCCAGCAGCCAAGATGGTGGGTCGGAAAGCACCGCCGGAAACACCATATATTTT; cdr3_aa: CASSQDGGSESTAGNTIYF
clone_size: many; d_call: NA; j_call: TRBJ2-5; v_call: TRBV7-8; cdr3_nt: TGTGCCAGCAGCATCACAGAGTTGGAAGAGACCCAGTACTTC; cdr3_aa: CASSITELEETQYF
clone_size: many; d_call: TRBD2; j_call: TRBJ2-3; v_call: TRBV6-2/TRBV6-3; cdr3_nt: TGTGCCAGCAGTTACCGAGTAGCGGGGGAGACAGATACGCAGTATTTT; cdr3_aa: CASSYRVAGETDTQYF
clone_size: many; d_call: NA; j_call: TRBJ2-1; v_call: TRBV5-1; cdr3_nt: TGCGCCAGCAGCGAGGAACAGGGCCTGACCGCAATCGGGTACAATGAGCAGTTCTTC; cdr3_aa: CASSEEQGLTAIGYNEQFF